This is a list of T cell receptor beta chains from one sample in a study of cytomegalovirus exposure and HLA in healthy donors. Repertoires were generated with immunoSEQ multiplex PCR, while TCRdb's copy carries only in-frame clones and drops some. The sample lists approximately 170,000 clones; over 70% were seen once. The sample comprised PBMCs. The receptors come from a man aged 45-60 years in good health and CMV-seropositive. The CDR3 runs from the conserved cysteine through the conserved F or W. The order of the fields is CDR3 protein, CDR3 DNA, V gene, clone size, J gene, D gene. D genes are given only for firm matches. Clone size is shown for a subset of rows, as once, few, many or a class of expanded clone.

CASSSGSDYGYTF TGCGCCAGCAGCTCGGGGTCGGACTATGGCTACACCTTC TRBV5-1 . TRBJ1-2 .
CASSLTGTSGRAVYEQFF TGTGCCAGCAGCTTAACAGGGACTAGCGGGAGGGCTGTCTATGAGCAGTTCTTC TRBV7-2 . TRBJ2-1 TRBD2
CASSKAWGTPGGQFF TGTGCCAGCAGCAAAGCTTGGGGTACGCCCGGGGGGCAGTTCTTC TRBV21-1 . TRBJ2-1 .
CASSPPGQGANVLTF TGTGCCAGCTCACCACCGGGACAGGGGGCCAACGTCCTGACTTTC TRBV18 . TRBJ2-6 TRBD1
CASSPSTGGTYEQYF TGTGCCAGCAGCCCGAGTACAGGTGGTACCTACGAGCAGTACTTC TRBV7-6 few TRBJ2-7 .
CSVLTSGPFEQYF TGCAGCGTCCTAACTAGCGGGCCTTTCGAGCAGTACTTC TRBV29-1 . TRBJ2-7 TRBD2
CSGRDRGADWAFF TGCAGCGGAAGGGACAGGGGTGCCGATTGGGCTTTCTTT TRBV29-1 . TRBJ1-1 TRBD1
CASSPSGLYNEQFF TGTGCCAGCAGCCCGTCGGGACTGTACAATGAGCAGTTCTTC TRBV5-6 few TRBJ2-1 .
CASPRGTGTSRSTDTQYF TGCGCCTCCCCGAGGGGGACCGGGACTAGCAGAAGCACAGATACGCAGTATTTT TRBV10-1 . TRBJ2-3 TRBD2
CAWREPGQGHEKLFF TGTGCCTGGAGGGAACCGGGACAGGGGCATGAAAAACTGTTTTTT TRBV30 . TRBJ1-4 TRBD1
CASRGRVGGTEAFF TGTGCCAGCAGGGGCCGAGTCGGGGGCACTGAAGCTTTCTTT TRBV6-1 . TRBJ1-1 .
CAISESEVSNQPQHF TGTGCCATCAGTGAGTCGGAGGTCAGTAATCAGCCCCAGCATTTT TRBV10-3 . TRBJ1-5 .
CASSGGQLSNQPQHF TGTGCCAGCAGTGGCGGGCAGCTAAGCAATCAGCCCCAGCATTTT TRBV2 once TRBJ1-5 .
CASSPGQGGNQPQHF TGTGCCAGTAGTCCGGGACAGGGAGGCAATCAGCCCCAGCATTTT TRBV19 . TRBJ1-5 TRBD1
CASSWDLTGTYQETQYF TGTGCCAGCAGCTGGGACTTGACAGGGACTTACCAAGAGACCCAGTACTTC TRBV11-2 . TRBJ2-5 .
CASSFLGGSQETQYF TGTGCCAGCAGCTTCTTGGGAGGGAGCCAAGAGACCCAGTACTTC TRBV5-6 once TRBJ2-5 TRBD2
CASGPEHPSGYTF TGTGCCAGCGGCCCTGAACATCCAAGTGGCTACACCTTC TRBV2 . TRBJ1-2 .
CASSFGLAGGPFTDTQYF TGCGCCAGCAGCTTCGGACTAGCGGGGGGGCCGTTTACAGATACGCAGTATTTT TRBV5-1 . TRBJ2-3 TRBD2
CASRRDRLNTEAFF TGTGCCAGCAGGAGGGACAGACTGAACACTGAAGCTTTCTTT TRBV2 . TRBJ1-1 TRBD1
CASSYRGLAVYNEQFF TGTGCCAGCAGTTACCGAGGACTAGCGGTATACAATGAGCAGTTCTTC TRBV6-5 few TRBJ2-1 TRBD2
CASRPGLAGGYVDTQYF TGTGCCAGCAGGCCGGGACTAGCGGGGGGGTACGTGGATACGCAGTATTTT TRBV2 . TRBJ2-3 TRBD2
CASSAPGWGTEAFF TGTGCCAGCAGCGCCCCGGGATGGGGCACTGAAGCTTTCTTT TRBV9 . TRBJ1-1 .
CATRQGANYGYTF TGTGCCACCCGACAGGGGGCCAACTATGGCTACACCTTC TRBV10-3 . TRBJ1-2 TRBD1
CASSVQGRTEAFF TGTGCCAGCAGCGTACAGGGGAGGACTGAAGCTTTCTTT TRBV28 . TRBJ1-1 TRBD1
CASSLAGTMSAEAFF TGTGCCAGCAGTTTAGCCGGGACAATGAGCGCTGAAGCTTTCTTT TRBV6-6 once TRBJ1-1 .
CASSPTGGFSYEQYF TGTGCCAGCTCACCAACAGGGGGATTCTCCTACGAGCAGTACTTC TRBV18 once TRBJ2-7 TRBD1
CASSLVSGLGYTF TGTGCCAGCAGCTTAGTTTCAGGGTTGGGCTACACCTTC TRBV13 . TRBJ1-2 .
CASTGVALGGWGNQPQHF TGTGCCAGTACGGGTGTGGCGTTGGGCGGGTGGGGCAATCAGCCCCAGCATTTT TRBV19 . TRBJ1-5 .
CASSLVPGQGAHEQYF TGTGCCAGCAGTTTGGTGCCGGGACAGGGGGCCCACGAGCAGTACTTC TRBV28 . TRBJ2-7 TRBD1
CASQGSSHSGNTIYF TGTGCCTCACAAGGGAGCTCTCACTCTGGAAACACCATATATTTT TRBV30 . TRBJ1-3 .
CASSLWVAGGQETQYF TGTGCCAGCAGTTTATGGGTGGCAGGGGGGCAAGAGACCCAGTACTTC TRBV28 . TRBJ2-5 .
CASSAGGRYNSPLHF TGTGCCAGTAGTGCAGGAGGACGGTATAATTCACCCCTCCACTTT TRBV19 . TRBJ1-6 .
CATSRDLLREYEQYF TGTGCCACCAGCAGAGATTTGCTGAGGGAGTACGAGCAGTACTTC TRBV15 . TRBJ2-7 .
CASSSGTGNGYTF TGTGCCAGCAGCTCGGGGACAGGGAATGGCTACACCTTC TRBV28 . TRBJ1-2 TRBD1
CASSLGGQGAGYGYTF TGTGCCAGCAGCTTGGGGGGACAGGGGGCCGGCTATGGCTACACCTTC TRBV5-6 once TRBJ1-2 TRBD1
CASSLQLFERYEQYF TGTGCCAGCAGTCTCCAGCTTTTTGAGCGTTACGAGCAGTACTTC TRBV28 . TRBJ2-7 .
CASSRTGGSSYEQYF TGTGCCAGCAGCCGTACAGGGGGAAGCTCCTACGAGCAGTACTTC TRBV5-4 . TRBJ2-7 TRBD1
CAWSVLGGTSPLHF TGTGCCTGGAGTGTACTTGGGGGGACTTCACCCCTCCACTTT TRBV30 . TRBJ1-6 .
CASSYRGAEEKLFF TGTGCCAGCAGTTACCGGGGGGCCGAGGAAAAACTGTTTTTT TRBV6-6 . TRBJ1-4 .
CASSPIVSYEQYF TGTGCCAGCAGTCCCATAGTTAGCTACGAGCAGTACTTC TRBV27 . TRBJ2-7 .
CASSETHPAF TGTGCCAGTAGCGAGACACATCCTGCCTTC TRBV19 . TRBJ1-2 .
CASSFSGGTGELFF TGTGCCAGCAGCTTTAGCGGGGGAACCGGGGAGCTGTTTTTT TRBV7-8 . TRBJ2-2 TRBD2
CASSYGRDTEAFF TGTGCCAGCAGTTACGGCAGGGACACTGAAGCTTTCTTT TRBV6-5 . TRBJ1-1 .
CASSGTSGGSTGELFF TGTGCCAGCAGCGGGACTAGCGGTGGTAGCACCGGGGAGCTGTTTTTT TRBV2 . TRBJ2-2 TRBD2
CASRGGRMHQETQYF TGTGCCAGCAGGGGGGGGCGGATGCACCAAGAGACCCAGTACTTC TRBV28 . TRBJ2-5 .
CASSPRTGFGYTF TGTGCCAGCAGCCCGAGGACAGGGTTTGGCTACACCTTC TRBV9 . TRBJ1-2 TRBD1
CASSFGRFNEKLFF TGCGCCAGCAGCTTCGGGAGGTTTAATGAAAAACTGTTTTTT TRBV5-1 . TRBJ1-4 .
CASRVQGAKETQYF TGTGCCAGCAGGGTTCAGGGGGCTAAAGAGACCCAGTACTTC TRBV6-1 . TRBJ2-5 TRBD1
CARQTGNEQYF TGTGCCAGGCAGACAGGGAACGAGCAGTACTTC TRBV2 once TRBJ2-7 TRBD1
CASSRRRNTEAFF TGTGCCAGCTCAAGGAGGAGGAACACTGAAGCTTTCTTT TRBV28 once TRBJ1-1 .
CASSEAGLGSGAEQYF TGTGCCAGCAGTGAAGCCGGACTAGGGTCTGGGGCCGAGCAGTACTTC TRBV6-1 . TRBJ2-7 TRBD2
CASSQVRGGAGTNEKLFF TGTGCCAGCAGCCAAGTAAGAGGGGGCGCCGGAACTAATGAAAAACTGTTTTTT TRBV14 . TRBJ1-4 TRBD1
CASSEGQGSTGELFF TGTGCCAGCTCGGAGGGACAGGGAAGCACCGGGGAGCTGTTTTTT TRBV7-8 . TRBJ2-2 TRBD1
CASSSKQGRNTEAFF TGCGCCAGCAGCTCCAAACAGGGAAGGAACACTGAAGCTTTCTTT TRBV5-1 . TRBJ1-1 .
CASSVDASIETQYF TGTGCCAGCAGCGTAGATGCTAGCATAGAGACCCAGTACTTC TRBV9 . TRBJ2-5 .
CASSLLAGAVTYEQYF TGTGCCAGCAGTTTACTAGCGGGAGCGGTTACCTACGAGCAGTACTTC TRBV28 medium-sized TRBJ2-7 TRBD2
CATSSYRDQPQHF TGTGCCACCAGCAGTTACAGGGATCAACCCCAGCATTTT TRBV15 . TRBJ1-5 .